This TCR beta chain was sequenced for a study of CD8+ T cells in alopecia areata (dated by TCRdb to 2016 to 2019). For context, the study as a whole: The treated patients, all with moderate-to-severe alopecia areata, were enrolled in an open-label pilot trial of oral tofacitinib given at 5 to 10 mg twice daily. Clonality in the scalp was compared among normal scalp (n=4), patchy alopecia areata scalp (n=8), and alopecia totalis/universalis scalp (n=8). RNA was obtained with the PAXgene miRNA kit for fixed scalp, the miRNeasy kit for PBMCs, and the RNeasy kit for mouse skin. On the human side, TCRbeta sequencing was run on scalp tissue and on sorted CD4+ and CD8+ peripheral blood T cells from healthy controls and from alopecia areata patients with either patchy or totalis/universalis disease. High-throughput TCRbeta sequencing was used to examine T cell clonal expansion in alopecia areata in both the C3H/HeJ mouse model and human patients. Patients received tofacitinib for 6 to 18 months and were then followed off drug for 6 months to check for delayed response and recurrence. The SALT score, which quantifies the percentage of affected scalp surface area, was used to measure disease severity in treated patients. Biopsies were taken from tofacitinib-treated patients at baseline and at 4 and 24 weeks of treatment, and a later scalp biopsy was taken in several of the tofacitinib-treated patients. TCRbeta CDR3 regions were amplified by immunoSEQ multiplex PCR with 35 Vbeta forward and 13 Jbeta reverse primers. Points the paper makes about the study in general: Higher clonality and more expanded CD8+ clones were observed in lesional scalp than in normal scalp, particularly in alopecia totalis/universalis, a finding suggestive of antigenic drive. Tofacitinib significantly decreased scalp clonality and the number of expanded CD8+ clones among the top 100 scalp clones. Because the treated cohort was small and had only one nonresponder, larger studies are needed to examine links between baseline CD8+ expansion and response. Shared TCR sequences between patients were less evident than in mice, which may be partly attributable to HLA diversity in the patient population. Scalp TCR repertoire analysis is complicated because resident alphabeta T cells in normal human skin are also sequenced, whereas mouse skin is dominated by gammadelta T cells. Many expanded lesional clones persisted in scalp and blood during tofacitinib treatment, which may partly explain relapse after stopping treatment.

Note on this clone: Its antigen remains undetermined. No base quality values were provided; no much bigger clone lies one nucleotide off.

From cysteine to phenylalanine, the CDR3 is 11 amino acids long. Of the read, only the CDR3 DNA is kept; its 33 bases are in frame from base 1. Looking up the germline V gene (reference sequence) yields CDR1 SEHNR and CDR2 FQNEAQ. V sheds 1 base and J sheds 10 bases, leaving 7 bases between their ends. The method behind the library was the immunoSEQ multiplex PCR assay. RNA was extracted from all samples and reverse transcribed into cDNA as template for TCR sequencing. First-strand cDNA was synthesized with SuperScript III using a 2:1 mix of oligo-dT and random hexamers. Amplification bias was assessed with a synthetic immune receptor repertoire, and residual bias was removed computationally. On the study's bioinformatics: After raw reads were preprocessed to remove errors, the CDR3 was defined following IMGT conventions as running from the conserved cysteine to phenylalanine. Clonality was computed as 1 minus the Shannon entropy, with the entropy normalized by log2 of the number of productive unique TCRs. Scalp TCRbeta sequences were cross-referenced with sorted blood CD4 and CD8 repertoires so that the CD4 or CD8 identity of scalp clones could be inferred. Here the immuneACCESS table is served through TCRdb, limited to in-frame sequences with V and J called. Missing clones are a known gap in these copies; in checked studies unresolved V genes cover under half, and the rest lacks a known reason. For V, J and clone size, that table is used; D and trimming come from the DNA. Counted in this sample were about 200,000 clones; approximately 38% of them appeared once. Of the sample, around 0.48% is held by the ten largest clones.

The treatment or condition label, as the study defines it: oral pan-JAK inhibitor, 5-10 mg twice daily. Peripheral blood and lesional scalp punch biopsies were obtained from patients with alopecia areata. PBMCs were isolated by density centrifugation and stained for CD3, CD4 and CD8, after which CD4+ and CD8+ T cells were sorted on a FACSAria. The source was CD4+ T cells sorted from blood, collected at approximately week 30, from a patient treated with tofacitinib. Recombination linked TRBV7-9 to TRBJ1-2; there is no confident call for the D gene. This TCR was sampled from a human donor with alopecia areata. At the DNA level, the sequence is TGTGCCAGCAGCTTAGAGGCCCCCTACACCTTC. It encodes CASSLEAPYTF.